The sequence of this T cell receptor beta chain was determined in a study of cytomegalovirus exposure and HLA in healthy donors. As for the study in general: About four fifths of 350 to 400 genotyped donors fell in the Caucasian-associated ancestry cluster.

This clone has only a few counts. The antigen is unknown. Whole-study findings and limits: It was assumed in the presence/absence analyses that sequencing depth was roughly uniform across donors. Earlier analysis found most TCR beta V segments productive about 90% or about 30% of the time. Later examination showed HLA-associated TCR beta chains had greater clonal expansion than equally common others.

V lost 6 bases to trimming and J lost 3 bases; unmatched junction nucleotides: 10. Looked up from germline, CDR1 is ENHRY and CDR2 is SYGVKD. This CDR3 is built from 16 residues. PCR involved 60 Vbeta and 13 Jbeta primers. The data were produced by immunoSEQ multiplex PCR, yet TCRdb's version contains in-frame clones alone and is incomplete. The sample has some 220,000 clones, 78% seen once; the top ten hold about 0.45%. The sequencing input was PBMCs. This clonotype originated in a boy younger than 18 in good health and CMV-seronegative. The chain couples TRBV10-3 to TRBJ2-7, with 11 bases matching TRBD2. The DNA for the CDR3 is TGTGCCATCAGGGGTATAGCGGGGGGGCGAAACTACGAGCAGTACTTC. Protein sequence: CAIRGIAGGRNYEQYF.